These T cell receptor beta chains were read from a single sample in a study of T cell responses to AZD1222 COVID-19 vaccine. Only in-frame clones appear in the TCRdb table, and some are missing; sequencing was by immunoSEQ multiplex PCR. The data show 90,000 to 150,000 clones, with 70% to 90% seen just once and roughly 5% held by the top ten. The source was peripheral blood, collected on day 0 of AZD1222 vaccination. The receptor source for this set is an adult in good health. Each CDR3 is given with its conserved first and last residue. D genes are given only for firm matches. Clone size appears in some rows only: once, few, many, or a class for an expanded clone.

V	J	size	D	DNA	CDR3
TRBV7-9	TRBJ2-5	NA	NA	TGTGCCAGCAGCTCCCCCCCGATTGAGACCCAGTACTTC	CASSSPPIETQYF
TRBV28	TRBJ2-3	NA	TRBD2	TGTGCCAGCAGTTCGGGGACTAGCGGGGGTGGCACAGATACGCAGTATTTT	CASSSGTSGGGTDTQYF
TRBV6-5	TRBJ1-4	NA	TRBD1	TGTGCCAGCAGTAAAAGACAGGGGAGGGGTGAAAAACTGTTTTTT	CASSKRQGRGEKLFF
TRBV9	TRBJ1-6	NA	TRBD1	TGTGCCAGCAGCAGCCAGGGGGCTAATTCACCCCTCCACTTT	CASSSQGANSPLHF
TRBV7-2	TRBJ2-7	few	NA	TGTGCCAGCAGCAAGAGACCAGGGGATCGGGAGCAGTACTTC	CASSKRPGDREQYF
TRBV3-1/TRBV3-2	TRBJ2-6	NA	NA	TGTGCCAGCAGCCCTATGAGCTCTGGGGCCAACGTCCTGACTTTC	CASSPMSSGANVLTF
TRBV4-2	TRBJ1-3	NA	NA	TGTGCCAGCAGCCAAGCCCGGGCCAGCTCTGGAAACACCATATATTTT	CASSQARASSGNTIYF
TRBV5-5	TRBJ2-5	NA	NA	TGTGCCAGCAGCCCTGACAGCCAAGAGACCCAGTACTTC	CASSPDSQETQYF
TRBV11-2	TRBJ1-2	once	TRBD1	TGTGCCAGCAGCCCCGCGGGGACAGGGACTAACTATGGCTACACCTTC	CASSPAGTGTNYGYTF
TRBV5-4	TRBJ1-2	NA	NA	TGTGCCAGCAGCTTGCCAACAGGGAAATTGAGGGGCTACACCTTC	CASSLPTGKLRGYTF
TRBV7-2	TRBJ2-1	NA	NA	TGTGCCAGCAGCTTATGGGGGGCGCAAAATGAGCAGTTCTTC	CASSLWGAQNEQFF
TRBV3-1/TRBV3-2	TRBJ2-7	NA	NA	TGTGCCAGCAGCCATAGGGGTCGGGAGCAGTACTTC	CASSHRGREQYF
TRBV6-5	TRBJ2-2	NA	NA	TGTGCCGCCGGGAAAGGAGGGGCAGTACCCGGGGAGCTGTTTTTT	CAAGKGGAVPGELFF
TRBV5-4	TRBJ2-3	NA	NA	TGTGCCAGCAGCTTTGGGGGGGCCGGGGCAGATACGCAGTATTTT	CASSFGGAGADTQYF
TRBV11-2	TRBJ1-1	NA	NA	TGTGCCAGCAGCTTCAGTAGGGGAAACACTGAAGCTTTCTTT	CASSFSRGNTEAFF
TRBV7-2	TRBJ1-3	NA	TRBD1	TGTGCCAGCAGCTATAGCACCGGGACAGGGGTTAGTGGAAACACCATATATTTT	CASSYSTGTGVSGNTIYF
TRBV4-3	TRBJ1-2	NA	NA	TGCGCCAGCAGCCAAGAAACAGGTTCCAACTATGGCTACACCTTC	CASSQETGSNYGYTF
TRBV2	TRBJ2-2	NA	NA	TGTGCCAGCAGTGAGGTCAGGAACACCGGGGAGCTGTTTTTT	CASSEVRNTGELFF
TRBV2	TRBJ1-2	NA	NA	TGTGCCAGCAGTGAAGAATCAGCAGGACAGCGCTACACCTTC	CASSEESAGQRYTF
TRBV4-1	TRBJ2-3	NA	NA	TGCGCCAGCAGCCAAGGGACTACTAAAGATACGCAGTATTTT	CASSQGTTKDTQYF
TRBV7-2	TRBJ2-5	once	TRBD2	TGTGCCAGCAGCTTAGCTTTGCGGGGGGGCCTCGAGACCCAGTACTTC	CASSLALRGGLETQYF
TRBV11-3	TRBJ2-7	NA	TRBD1	TGTGCCAGCAGCTTATCAGGGGGCGCGTACTACGAGCAGTACTTC	CASSLSGGAYYEQYF
TRBV6-6	TRBJ2-3	NA	TRBD2	TGTGCCAGCAGTCCTGGACTAGCGGGGCAAGGAGATACGCAGTATTTT	CASSPGLAGQGDTQYF
TRBV28	TRBJ1-6	NA	TRBD1	TGTGCCAGCAGTGCCGGGACAGGGGGCGCTTCACCCCTCCACTTT	CASSAGTGGASPLHF
TRBV7-2	TRBJ1-5	NA	NA	TGTGCCAGCAGCTTATCAGTGGATCAGCCCCAGCATTTT	CASSLSVDQPQHF
TRBV12-3/TRBV12-4	TRBJ1-5	NA	NA	TGTGCCAGCAGTTTGAGCAGGGATCAGCCCCAGCATTTT	CASSLSRDQPQHF
TRBV7-9	TRBJ1-1	once	TRBD1	TGTGCCAGCAGCTCCGGACAGGGGTGGAACACTGAAGCTTTCTTT	CASSSGQGWNTEAFF
TRBV27	TRBJ1-3	few	TRBD1	TGTGCCAGCAGCGAGGGGGCAGGAGACTCTGGAAACACCATATATTTT	CASSEGAGDSGNTIYF
TRBV6-1	TRBJ2-5	NA	NA	TGTGCCAGCAGTGACCCGACAGATTACCAGGAGACCCAGTACTTC	CASSDPTDYQETQYF
TRBV7-3	TRBJ1-1	NA	NA	TGTGCCAGCGGTCGGGACGCGAACACTGAAGCTTTCTTT	CASGRDANTEAFF
TRBV5-1	TRBJ1-1	NA	NA	TGCGCCAGCCGGTCAGGTATGAACACTGAAGCTTTCTTT	CASRSGMNTEAFF
TRBV14	TRBJ2-5	NA	TRBD2	TGTGCCAGCAGCCAATGGGGGGGAACGCAAGAGACCCAGTACTTC	CASSQWGGTQETQYF
TRBV7-9	TRBJ1-5	NA	TRBD1	TGTGCCAGCAGGGAAGACAGGGCAAATCAGCCCCAGCATTTT	CASREDRANQPQHF
TRBV6-5	TRBJ1-1	NA	NA	TGTGCCAGCAGTTACGGGCCTGAAGCTTTCTTT	CASSYGPEAFF
TRBV4-2	TRBJ2-3	NA	NA	TGTGCCAGCAGCCGCGGCGATACGCAGTATTTT	CASSRGDTQYF
TRBV18	TRBJ2-1	NA	TRBD2	TGTGCCAGCTCACCTGGACTAGCGTTGAATGAGCAGTTCTTC	CASSPGLALNEQFF
TRBV9	TRBJ1-5	NA	TRBD1	TGTGCCAGCAGCCCCACAGGGGGCGACAATCAGCCCCAGCATTTT	CASSPTGGDNQPQHF
TRBV7-9	TRBJ1-2	NA	NA	TGTGCCAGCAGCTTAGGGGGTGGCTACACCTTC	CASSLGGGYTF
TRBV7-8	TRBJ1-2	NA	TRBD1	TGTGCCAGCAGCTACGGACAGGGGGCCGTTGGCTACACCTTC	CASSYGQGAVGYTF
TRBV4-1	TRBJ1-1	NA	TRBD1	TGCGCCAGCAGCCAGGGTGGGAGGGGGCATACTGAAGCTTTCTTT	CASSQGGRGHTEAFF
TRBV19	TRBJ1-4	NA	NA	TGTGCCAGTAGTAAGGGGGCAACTAATGAAAAACTGTTTTTT	CASSKGATNEKLFF
TRBV6-2/TRBV6-3	TRBJ1-1	NA	NA	TGTGCCAGCAGCCGTTCAGGTACTGAAGCTTTCTTT	CASSRSGTEAFF
TRBV14	TRBJ1-2	NA	NA	TGTGCCAGCAGCCAAGATCACAGGGATTCGTATGGCTACACCTTC	CASSQDHRDSYGYTF
TRBV7-2	TRBJ1-1	few	NA	TGTGCCAGCAGCTTAAACCGTCGAGGCGCTGAAGCTTTCTTT	CASSLNRRGAEAFF
TRBV7-9	TRBJ1-2	NA	NA	TGTGCCAGCAGCTTCCTACAGGGAGCTAACTATGGCTACACCTTC	CASSFLQGANYGYTF
TRBV6-1	TRBJ1-2	NA	NA	TGTGCCAGCAGTGAAGCCGCTTCCGGGGAGTATGGCTACACCTTC	CASSEAASGEYGYTF
TRBV24-1	TRBJ1-2	NA	TRBD1	TGTGCCACCAGTGAGTCCGGGACAGGGAAGGACTATGGCTACACCTTC	CATSESGTGKDYGYTF